This T cell receptor (beta chain) was identified during a study of T-cell reconstitution after alpha-beta-depleted transplantation in children. Using unique molecular identifiers, the investigators prepared the TCRbeta library. TCRdb ran MiXCR on the PCR reads and lists one entry per CDR3 protein. The table lists about 360,000 distinct CDR3 sequences, about an eighth of them singletons. Looked up from germline, CDR1 is SGHRS and CDR2 is YFSETQ. The CDR3 extends over 16 amino acids. V dropped 2 bases and J dropped 0 bases, with 14 bases sitting between them. The material sequenced was PBMCs, taken from the stem cell graft. The rearrangement uses TRBV5-1 and TRBJ1-1; D gene unclear. The sequence came from a human donor who donated a stem cell graft to a child with Fanconi anemia. CDR3 nucleotide sequence: TGCGCCAGCAGCTTAGGAGATTCTCCCATGAACACTGAAGCTTTCTTT. Translated: CASSLGDSPMNTEAFF.